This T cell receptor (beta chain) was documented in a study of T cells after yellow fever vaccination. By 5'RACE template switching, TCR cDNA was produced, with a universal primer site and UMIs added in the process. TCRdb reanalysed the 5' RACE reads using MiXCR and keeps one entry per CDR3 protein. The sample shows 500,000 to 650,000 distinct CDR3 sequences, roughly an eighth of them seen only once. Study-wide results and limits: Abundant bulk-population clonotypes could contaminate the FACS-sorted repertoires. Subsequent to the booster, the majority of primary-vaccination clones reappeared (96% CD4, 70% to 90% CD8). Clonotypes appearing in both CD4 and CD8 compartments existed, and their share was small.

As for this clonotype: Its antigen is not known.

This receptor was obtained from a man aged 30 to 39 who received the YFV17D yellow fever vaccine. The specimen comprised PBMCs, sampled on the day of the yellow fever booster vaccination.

The CDR3 protein is CASSKVGLVNANGQFF. CDR3 DNA: TGTGCCAGCAGCAAAGTTGGACTAGTCAACGCAAATGGGCAGTTCTTC. V is TRBV21-1 and J is TRBJ2-1; the table's D call, TRBD2, has no DNA check behind it. TRBV21-1 represents a pseudogene. The CDR3 spans 16 residues.